A single sample is the source of the 24 T cell receptor beta chains below, sequenced in a study of blood T cell repertoires in COVID-19. Method: immunoSEQ multiplex PCR; TCRdb's copy keeps in-frame clones and lacks some. The repertoire holds some 100,000 clones, with about three quarters as singletons. Sequenced sample: peripheral blood. Every receptor here comes from a man between 70 and 80 years old with acute or convalescent COVID-19.

This clone occurred a few times. In DNA, the CDR3 is TGTGCCAGCAGTTTCCCTTTCTACGAGCAGTACTTC. Its translation is CASSFPFYEQYF. The chain links TRBV7-9 to TRBJ2-7, with D unclear. CDR1 and CDR2 (germline): SEHNR, FQNEAQ (reference sequence). CDR3 length: 12 amino acids. Trimming took off 6 bases at V and 3 bases at J, with 9 bases between the two ends.

V gene TRBV5-1 combines with J gene TRBJ1-4, with a tentative D call TRBD1 (6 bases). Per germline, CDR1 SGHRS and CDR2 YFSETQ. V was cut by 4 bases and J by 2 bases, with 15 bases left in between. This CDR3 has 16 residues. The CDR3, as DNA: TGCGCCAGCAGCATGGGGGGCCTGGTGACTAATGAAAAACTGTTTTTT. Protein product: CASSMGGLVTNEKLFF. Supplemented by reference TRBV5-1 and TRBJ1-4, the full variable domain reads KAGVTQTPRYLIKTRGQQVTLSCSPISGHRSVSWYQQTPGQGLQFLFEYFSETQRNKGNFPGRFSGRQFSNSRSEMNVSTLELGDSALYLCASSMGGLVTNEKLFFGSGTQLSVL.

The rearrangement links TRBV27 to TRBJ1-2, with D maybe TRBD1 (6 bases). The V gene lost 1 base and the J gene lost 7 bases, with 13 bases spanning the gap. The germline gives CDR1 MNHEY, CDR2 SMNVEV (reference sequence). This CDR3 is built from 14 residues. The CDR3 bases are TGTGCCAGCAGTTTATACCGGGGGGCTGGTGGCTACACCTTC. Amino acid sequence: CASSLYRGAGGYTF.

The V gene is TRBV28, the J gene TRBJ2-7; 9 bases agree with TRBD1. The V gene's germline CDR1 is MDHEN and CDR2 SYDVKM. The V and J ends lost 5 bases and 4 bases, in that order; junction bases with no gene match: 9. The length of the CDR3 is 15 residues. The CDR3 spells CASSLPPGTGYEQYF. CDR3 nucleotides: TGTGCCAGCAGTCTGCCCCCCGGGACAGGGTACGAGCAGTACTTC.

To note about this clone: This sample includes further DNA sequences coding for the same CDR3. The chain is built from TRBV5-1 and TRBJ2-7, with D maybe TRBD1 (6 bases). Per germline, CDR1 SGHRS and CDR2 YFSETQ. The CDR3 is 12 amino acids. The V end was cut by 2 bases, the J end by 3 bases, with 6 bases between. CDR3 loop: CASSLQGYEQYF. The DNA of the CDR3 is TGCGCCAGCAGCTTACAGGGCTACGAGCAGTACTTC.

This sequence joins TRBV28 and TRBJ2-7, with a tentative D call TRBD2 (5 bases). Germline CDR1 and CDR2: MDHEN and SYDVKM. This CDR3 is 14 amino acids long. The V gene lost 8 bases and the J gene lost 0 bases, with 14 bases spanning the gap. For the CDR3, the DNA is TGTGCCAGCGCCGTAGCGTTTACCTCCTACGAGCAGTACTTC. Its translation: CASAVAFTSYEQYF.

The chain carries TRBV19 and TRBJ2-7; TRBD1 might be the D (5 bases). CDR3 length: 13 amino acids. Trimming shortened V by 4 bases and J by 3 bases, and 10 bases separated the two germline ends. CDR1 and CDR2 (germline): LNHDA, SQIVND (reference sequence). This CDR3 reads CASSKTAYYEQYF. The CDR3 bases are TGTGCCAGTAGTAAGACAGCTTACTACGAGCAGTACTTC.

The CDR3 bases are TGTGCCAGCAGTTTATATGGGACATTGCAGCCCCAGCATTTT. Amino acids: CASSLYGTLQPQHF. The V gene is TRBV28, the J gene TRBJ1-5; maybe TRBD1 (6 bases). Trimming removed 1 base from V and 7 bases from J, with 11 bases in between. The CDR3 runs 14 residues. Germline V gives CDR1 MDHEN, CDR2 SYDVKM.

This chain joins TRBV5-4 and TRBJ2-2; D not resolved. The germline V gene has CDR1 SGHNT and CDR2 YYREEE (reference sequence). Trimming cost V 5 bases and J 1 base, with 6 bases left between them. The CDR3 contains 13 residues. Here the CDR3 reads CASSSKNTGELFF. CDR3 DNA: TGTGCCAGCAGTTCAAAGAACACCGGGGAGCTGTTTTTT.

This chain connects TRBV19 to TRBJ1-5; 7 bases are shared with TRBD1. The length of the CDR3 is 12 residues. The V and J ends lost 6 bases and 15 bases, in that order; junction bases with no gene match: 11. Germline assignment: CDR1 LNHDA and CDR2 SQIVND (reference sequence). CDR3 region: CASSQEPGQRHF. CDR3 in DNA: TGTGCCAGTAGCCAGGAACCGGGACAGAGGCATTTT.

This chain links TRBV19 with TRBJ2-5; perhaps TRBD1 as D (5 bases). Germline CDR1 reads LNHDA; CDR2 reads SQIVND (reference sequence). The CDR3 covers 14 residues. V was pared by 5 bases and J by 4 bases, with 14 bases between. For the CDR3, the DNA is TGTGCCAGTAGTTTCCGACAGAAGGGAGAGACCCAGTACTTC. This codes for CASSFRQKGETQYF. Complete variable domain (other parts from reference TRBV19 and TRBJ2-5): DGGITQSPKYLFRKEGQNVTLSCEQNLNHDAMYWYRQDPGQGLRLIYYSQIVNDFQKGDIAEGYSVSREKKESFPLTVTSAQKNPTAFYLCASSFRQKGETQYFGPGTRLLVL.

The chain recombines TRBV20-1 with TRBJ2-4; 10 bases map to TRBD1. CDR1 and CDR2 from the germline V gene are DFQATT and SNEGSKA (reference sequence). The V and J ends lost 5 bases and 8 bases, in that order; junction bases with no gene match: 0. The CDR3 totals 11 residues. CDR3 DNA sequence: TGCAGTGCTGGGACAGGGGACATTCAGTACTTC. Its translation is CSAGTGDIQYF.

The chain carries TRBV30 and TRBJ1-4; D gene uncertain. This CDR3 spans 13 amino acids. Germline V gene sequence: CDR1 GTSNPN, CDR2 SVGIG (reference sequence). V was cut by 0 bases and J by 4 bases, with 6 bases left in between. Written as DNA, the CDR3 is TGTGCCTGGAGTGTACAGAATAATGAAAAACTGTTTTTT. This sequence encodes CAWSVQNNEKLFF.

In this sample, this clone turned up once. The rearrangement links TRBV5-1 to TRBJ2-5; 10 positions agree with TRBD2. The CDR3 loop spans 18 amino acids. V was pared by 0 bases and J by 4 bases, with 12 bases of the junction left unmatched. Germline loops: CDR1 SGHRS, CDR2 YFSETQ. CDR3 residues: CASSLGGTSEIRRETQYF. The CDR3 DNA reads TGCGCCAGCAGCTTGGGGGGGACTAGCGAAATCAGGCGAGAGACCCAGTACTTC.

The chain couples TRBV9 to TRBJ2-3, with TRBD2 identical over 7 bases. The CDR3 contains 16 residues. V lost 1 base and J lost 5; bases outside the gene matches: 10. Germline V gene sequence: CDR1 SGDLS, CDR2 YYNGEE. The CDR3 spells CASSVMLGGEGDTQYF. The CDR3, as DNA: TGTGCCAGCAGCGTAATGCTTGGGGGGGAAGGAGATACGCAGTATTTT.

Of note for this clone: Other nucleotide sequences in the sample specify the same CDR3. The V and J genes are TRBV9 and TRBJ1-1; maybe TRBD1 (6 bases). The CDR3 has 17 amino acids. CDR1 and CDR2 from the germline V gene are SGDLS and YYNGEE. V was shortened by 3 bases and J by 5 bases, with 23 bases between the two germline ends. DNA of the CDR3: TGTGCCAGCAGCGACCCCGGCACTGGGGGCGCGAGGACTGAAGCTTTCTTT. It specifies CASSDPGTGGARTEAFF. Full variable domain (rest looked up from reference TRBV9 and TRBJ1-1): DSGVTQTPKHLITATGQRVTLRCSPRSGDLSVYWYQQSLDQGLQFLIQYYNGEERAKGNILERFSAQQFPDLHSELNLSSLELGDSALYFCASSDPGTGGARTEAFFGQGTRLTVV.

This clone came up a few times. The chain combines TRBV24-1 with TRBJ1-2, with 8 bases fitting TRBD1. Trimming cost V 3 bases and J 5 bases; bases outside gene matches: 4. The CDR3 covers 14 residues. Germline V gene data show CDR1 as KGHDR and CDR2 as SFDVKD. The chain's CDR3 is CATSDMWTGYGYTF. The CDR3 nucleotides read TGTGCCACCAGTGATATGTGGACAGGGTATGGCTACACCTTC.

The rearrangement links TRBV30 to TRBJ2-2; 8 positions match TRBD2. V shed 6 bases and J 3 bases; nucleotides not matched to a gene: 9. The CDR3 runs 15 residues. CDR1 and CDR2 from the germline V gene are GTSNPN and SVGIG (reference sequence). DNA for the CDR3: TGTGCCTGCAAGAACGGGAGGGCCCACACCGGGGAGCTGTTTTTT. This gives the protein CACKNGRAHTGELFF. Supplemented by reference TRBV30 and TRBJ2-2, the full variable domain reads SQTIHQWPATLVQPVGSPLSLECTVEGTSNPNLYWYRQAAGRGLQLLFYSVGIGQISSEVPQNLSASRPQDRQFILSSKKLLLSDSGFYLCACKNGRAHTGELFFGEGSRLTVL.

This sequence joins TRBV5-6 and TRBJ1-5, with 9 bases that match TRBD1. The CDR3 runs to 16 residues. V lost 4 bases and J lost 4; bases outside the gene matches: 9. Germline CDR1 is SGHDT and CDR2 is YYEEEE. The CDR3 DNA is TGTGCCAGCAGCCAGGGATGGACAGGGGATAATCAGCCCCAGCATTTT. Its translation is CASSQGWTGDNQPQHF.

This chain uses TRBV28 with TRBJ1-5; 9 bases line up with TRBD1. This CDR3 spans 15 amino acids. V lost 2 bases and J lost 6; bases outside the gene matches: 5. CDR1 is MDHEN, CDR2 SYDVKM, per germline. The CDR3 protein is CASSLMGQGGQPQHF. DNA for the CDR3: TGTGCCAGCAGTTTAATGGGACAGGGAGGTCAGCCCCAGCATTTT.

This chain uses TRBV4-1 with TRBJ2-1, with 10 bases that match TRBD2. The CDR3 extends over 16 amino acids. Per germline, CDR1 MGHRA and CDR2 YSYEKL. Trimming at V came to 2 bases and at J to 4 bases, leaving 5 bases not matched to a gene. CDR3 bases: TGCGCCAGCAGCCAAAAGTCTAGCGGGGGTTACAATGAGCAGTTCTTC. Its protein is CASSQKSSGGYNEQFF.

The V and J genes are TRBV11-2 and TRBJ2-7; D is perhaps TRBD1 (6 bases). This CDR3 has 16 amino acids. Germline V gives CDR1 SGHAT, CDR2 FQNNGV. With 1 base removed from V and 6 bases from J, the gap between germline ends came to 19 bases. The CDR3 DNA sequence: TGTGCCAGCAGCTTAGGTAGGGGCCCAGGGGACGGCGAGCAGTACTTC. Translating it yields CASSLGRGPGDGEQYF.

This clone was detected only once. The rearrangement links TRBV5-8 to TRBJ2-1, with a weak D call TRBD1 (5 bases). V was cut by 0 bases and J by 2 bases, with 9 bases left in between. This CDR3 region has 15 residues. CDR1 SGHTS and CDR2 YDEGEE come from the germline V gene. The CDR3 sequence is CASSLVGVTYNEQFF. The CDR3 DNA reads as TGTGCCAGCAGCTTGGTAGGGGTCACCTACAATGAGCAGTTCTTC.

The chain is built from TRBV7-9 and TRBJ2-2; D unclear. CDR1 and CDR2 (germline): SEHNR, FQNEAQ (reference sequence). The CDR3 consists of 12 residues. The V gene lost 4 bases and the J gene lost 7 bases, with 7 bases spanning the gap. The CDR3 loop is CASSSLGGELFF. The CDR3 DNA sequence: TGTGCCAGCAGCTCCCTAGGCGGGGAGCTGTTTTTT.